This TCR beta chain was identified during a study of blood T cells in healthy people across ages (dated by TCRdb to 2013 to 2016). For the wider study: In model experiments, roughly one uniquely barcoded TCR beta cDNA molecule per two T cells was captured by template switching. The study measured age-related changes in TCR beta repertoire diversity using deep sequencing normalized with unique cDNA molecular identifiers. The study analyzed two additional independent replicas of 1 million unique cDNA reads from the same blood draw for two donors, one aged 18 to 30 and one aged 80 or older. The donors were split into four age groups: young (average around 15 years), middle-aged (about 40), aged (roughly 65) and long-lived (roughly 80). To avoid experimental bias, donors of different ages were spread randomly across the sequencing lanes. The investigation overall reported the following: Estimates of total diversity based on one million sequenced T cells were considered lower bounds and underestimates. As age increased, observed TCR beta diversity per million T cells dropped in a roughly linear way, and a significant reduction was already evident by age 40. Bulk unsorted PBMC profiling prevented conclusive comparison of naive and antigen-experienced compartments. The CMV infection status of donors was not known, potentially confounding age-related changes in expanded clonotypes. Compared with the aged group, the long-lived group had more naive CD4+ T cells, fewer expanded clones and increased TCR diversity, suggesting age selection. The percentage of naive T cells measured by flow cytometry correlated strongly with observed TCR beta diversity.

Receptors were amplified or captured by 5' RACE. The instrument given in TCRdb is Illumina HiSeq 2500. A second about 6 to 11 cycle PCR used a sample-barcoded 5' primer and a J-beta primer mix. Each TCR beta cDNA molecule received a unique molecular identifier from a template-switch 5' adaptor carrying 12 random nucleotides. At least 2.5 million CDR3-containing paired-end reads were obtained from each sample. All of the RNA was converted into first-strand cDNA using the Mint cDNA synthesis kit, with a TRBC-specific oligonucleotide serving as the primer. All cDNA was treated with uracil-DNA glycosylase and then went through a first 18-cycle PCR with the universal primers M1SS and BC2_uni_R. The study's processing was this. For normalization, 1 million high-quality reads were randomly selected from each sample, with every read carrying a distinct molecular identifier. Instead of being binned into consensus sequences, reads with shared molecular identifiers were discarded. MiTCR, set to a Q25 quality threshold and the strictest error-elimination algorithm, was used for CDR3 identification, clonotype clustering and error correction. A nonparametric unseen species model with Euler transformation was used to estimate lower-bound total TCR beta diversity. TCRdb handled the public reads itself, with Q25 trimming in fastp and clone calling in MiXCR, and kept productive beta chains. For every CDR3 protein sequence, its rows merge into one entry that carries the most common genes and DNA. The V and J calls come from TCRdb's annotation, not from the publication. The sample profile shows 650,000 to 800,000 distinct CDR3 sequences; 40% to 65% of them were found once. Of the sample, less than 15% is held by the ten largest clones.

Per the germline V gene (reference sequence), DFQATT is the CDR1 and SNEGSKA is the CDR2. The CDR3 runs 14 amino acids, cysteine and phenylalanine included. Here the CDR3 DNA is all that survives: 42 bases in frame from base 1. The germline V and J ends show losses of 8 bases and 9 bases respectively, and no gene match explains 14 bases of the junction. This clonotype was seen only a few times. Its antigen target is currently unknown. No clone much larger than this one lies a single base away; base qualities are absent. Donors were a few dozen systemically healthy Caucasian individuals from Russia aged roughly 6 to 95 years. Each donor gave about 9.7 milliliters of peripheral blood, drawn into EDTA-treated Vacutainer tubes. Ficoll-Paque density-gradient centrifugation was used to isolate PBMCs, with at least 6 million per sample. Total RNA, at least 6 micrograms per sample, was extracted from PBMCs with Trizol reagent. The percentages of naive CD45RAhigh/CD27high T cells were determined by flow cytometry on a PBMC aliquot from every donor.

This clonotype was sampled from a woman aged 80 or over in good health. The chain employs TRBV20-1 and TRBJ2-1, with 9 junctional bases fitting TRBD1. Sequenced input: blood. The nucleotides read TGCAGTCTCAAACCGGGACAGGGAATGGGTGAGCAGTTCTTC. Its coded protein is CSLKPGQGMGEQFF.